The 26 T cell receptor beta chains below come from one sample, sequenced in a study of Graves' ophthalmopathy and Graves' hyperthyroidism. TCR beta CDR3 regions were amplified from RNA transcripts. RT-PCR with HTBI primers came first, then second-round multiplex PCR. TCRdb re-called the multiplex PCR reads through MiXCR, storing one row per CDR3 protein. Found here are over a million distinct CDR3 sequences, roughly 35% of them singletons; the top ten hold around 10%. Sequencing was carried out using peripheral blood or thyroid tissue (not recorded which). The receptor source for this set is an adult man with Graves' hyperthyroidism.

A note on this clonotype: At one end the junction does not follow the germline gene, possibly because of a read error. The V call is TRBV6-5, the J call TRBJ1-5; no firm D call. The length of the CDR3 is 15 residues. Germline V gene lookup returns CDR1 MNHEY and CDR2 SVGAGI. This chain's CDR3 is CASSELSISNRPQHF. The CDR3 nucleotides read TGTGCCAGCAGTGAACTCAGCATTAGCAATCGGCCCCAGCATTTT.

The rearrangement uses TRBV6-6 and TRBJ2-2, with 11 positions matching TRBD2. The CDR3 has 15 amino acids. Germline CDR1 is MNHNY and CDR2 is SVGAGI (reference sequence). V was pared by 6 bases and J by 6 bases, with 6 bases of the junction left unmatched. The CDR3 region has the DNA TGTGCCAGCAGACTAGCGGGAGTCATTCCCGGGGAGCTGTTTTTT. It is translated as CASRLAGVIPGELFF.

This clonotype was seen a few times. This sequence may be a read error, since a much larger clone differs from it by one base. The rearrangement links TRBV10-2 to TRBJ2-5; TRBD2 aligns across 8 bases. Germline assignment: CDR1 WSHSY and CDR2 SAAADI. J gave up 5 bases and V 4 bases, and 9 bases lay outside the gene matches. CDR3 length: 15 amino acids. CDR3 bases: TGCGCCAGCAGTGGCGTAGCGGGGAATCGGGAGACCCAGTACTTC. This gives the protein CASSGVAGNRETQYF.

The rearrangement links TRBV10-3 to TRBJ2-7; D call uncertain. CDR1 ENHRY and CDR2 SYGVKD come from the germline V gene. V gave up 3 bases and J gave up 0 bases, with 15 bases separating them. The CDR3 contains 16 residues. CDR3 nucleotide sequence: TGTGCCATCAGTGACCTTGAGTTGACGAGCTCCTACGAGCAGTACTTC. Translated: CAISDLELTSSYEQYF.

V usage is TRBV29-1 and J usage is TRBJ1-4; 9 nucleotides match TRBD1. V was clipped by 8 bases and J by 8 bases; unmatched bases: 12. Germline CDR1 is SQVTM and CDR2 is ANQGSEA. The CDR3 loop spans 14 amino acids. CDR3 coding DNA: TGCAGCTTACGCCTCGGGACAGGGACGGAAAAACTGTTTTTT. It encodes CSLRLGTGTEKLFF.

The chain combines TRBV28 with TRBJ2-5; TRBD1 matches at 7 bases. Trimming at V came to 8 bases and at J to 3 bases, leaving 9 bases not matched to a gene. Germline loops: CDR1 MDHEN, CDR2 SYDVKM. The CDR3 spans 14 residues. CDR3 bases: TGTGCCAGCCGCGGACAGGCCGTAAAAGAGACCCAGTACTTC. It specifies CASRGQAVKETQYF.

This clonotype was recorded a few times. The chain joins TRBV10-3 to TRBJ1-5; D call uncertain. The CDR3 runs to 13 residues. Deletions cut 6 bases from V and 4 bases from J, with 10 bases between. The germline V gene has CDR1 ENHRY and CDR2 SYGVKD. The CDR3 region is CAISRTRNQPQHF. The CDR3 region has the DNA TGTGCCATCAGCAGAACACGGAATCAGCCCCAGCATTTT.

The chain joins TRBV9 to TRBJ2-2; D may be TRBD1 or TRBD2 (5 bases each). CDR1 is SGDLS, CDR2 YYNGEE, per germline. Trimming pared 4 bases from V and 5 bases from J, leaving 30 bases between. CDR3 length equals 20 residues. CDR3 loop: CASSTREGLWGSLGTGELFF. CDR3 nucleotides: TGTGCCAGCAGCACCCGAGAGGGGTTGTGGGGGTCGCTGGGAACCGGGGAGCTGTTTTTT.

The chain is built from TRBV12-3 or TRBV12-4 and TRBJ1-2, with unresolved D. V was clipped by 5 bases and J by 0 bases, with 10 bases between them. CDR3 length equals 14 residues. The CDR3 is CASSPLDTNYGYTF. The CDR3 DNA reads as TGTGCCAGCAGTCCCCTAGACACTAACTATGGCTACACCTTC.

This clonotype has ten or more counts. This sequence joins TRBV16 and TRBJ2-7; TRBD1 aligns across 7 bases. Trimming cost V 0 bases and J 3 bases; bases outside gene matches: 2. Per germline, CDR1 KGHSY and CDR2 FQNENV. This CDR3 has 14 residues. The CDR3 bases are TGTGCCAGCAGCCAATCGGCAGGGGGCTACGAGCAGTACTTC. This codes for CASSQSAGGYEQYF.

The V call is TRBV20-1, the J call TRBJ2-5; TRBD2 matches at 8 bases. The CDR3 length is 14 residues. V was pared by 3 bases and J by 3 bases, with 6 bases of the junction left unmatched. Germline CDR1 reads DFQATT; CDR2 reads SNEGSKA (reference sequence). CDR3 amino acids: CSASFAGGKETQYF. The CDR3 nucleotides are TGCAGTGCTAGTTTCGCGGGGGGTAAAGAGACCCAGTACTTC.

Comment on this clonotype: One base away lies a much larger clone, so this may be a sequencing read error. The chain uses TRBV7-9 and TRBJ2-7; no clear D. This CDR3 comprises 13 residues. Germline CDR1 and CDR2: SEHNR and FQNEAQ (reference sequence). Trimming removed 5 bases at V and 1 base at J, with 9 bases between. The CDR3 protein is CASSMGWSYEQYF. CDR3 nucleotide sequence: TGTGCCAGCAGCATGGGTTGGTCCTACGAGCAGTACTTC.

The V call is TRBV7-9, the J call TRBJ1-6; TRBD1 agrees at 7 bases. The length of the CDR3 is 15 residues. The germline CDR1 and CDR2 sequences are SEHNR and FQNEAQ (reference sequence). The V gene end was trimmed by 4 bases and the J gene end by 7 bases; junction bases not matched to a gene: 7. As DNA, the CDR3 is TGTGCCAGCAGCTACGGGGGACAGTCGAATTCACCCCTCCACTTT. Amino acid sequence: CASSYGGQSNSPLHF.

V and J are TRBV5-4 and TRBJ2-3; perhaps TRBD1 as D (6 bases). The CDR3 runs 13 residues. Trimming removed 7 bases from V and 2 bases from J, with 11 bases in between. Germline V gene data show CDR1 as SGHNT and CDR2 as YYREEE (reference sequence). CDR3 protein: CASLGQNTDTQYF. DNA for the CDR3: TGTGCCAGCCTTGGACAGAACACAGATACGCAGTATTTT.

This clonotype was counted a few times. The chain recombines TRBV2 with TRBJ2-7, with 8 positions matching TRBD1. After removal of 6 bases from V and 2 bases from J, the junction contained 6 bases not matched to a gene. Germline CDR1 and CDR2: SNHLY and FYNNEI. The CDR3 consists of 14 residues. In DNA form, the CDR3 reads TGTGCCAGCAGAGCAAGACAGGGGACCTACGAGCAGTACTTC. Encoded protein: CASRARQGTYEQYF.

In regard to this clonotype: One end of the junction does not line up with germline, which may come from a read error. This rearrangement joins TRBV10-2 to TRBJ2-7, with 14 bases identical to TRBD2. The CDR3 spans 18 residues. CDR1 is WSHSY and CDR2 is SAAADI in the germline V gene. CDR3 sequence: CASSPTTTSGGARNEQYF. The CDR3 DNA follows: TGTGCCAGCAGTCCTACTACGACTAGCGGGGGGGCAAGGAATGAGCAGTACTTC.

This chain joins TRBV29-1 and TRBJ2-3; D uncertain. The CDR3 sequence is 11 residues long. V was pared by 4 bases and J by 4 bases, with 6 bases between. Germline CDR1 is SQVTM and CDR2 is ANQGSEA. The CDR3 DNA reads TGCAGCGTTGTGTGGGCAGATACGCAGTATTTT. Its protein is CSVVWADTQYF.

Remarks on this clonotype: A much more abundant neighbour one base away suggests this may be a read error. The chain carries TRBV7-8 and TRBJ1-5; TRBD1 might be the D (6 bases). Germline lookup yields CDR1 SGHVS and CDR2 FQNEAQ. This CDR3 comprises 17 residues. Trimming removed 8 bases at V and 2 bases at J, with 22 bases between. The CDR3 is CASGRGQRGLGNQPQHF. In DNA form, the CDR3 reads TGTGCCAGCGGCCGAGGACAGCGGGGGTTGGGCAATCAGCCCCAGCATTTT.

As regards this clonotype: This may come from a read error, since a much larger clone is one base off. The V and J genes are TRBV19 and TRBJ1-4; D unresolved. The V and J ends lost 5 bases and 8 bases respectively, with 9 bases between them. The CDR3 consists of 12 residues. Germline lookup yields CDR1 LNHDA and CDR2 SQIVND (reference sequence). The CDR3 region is CASSWPGEKLFF. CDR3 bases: TGTGCCAGTAGTTGGCCCGGGGAAAAACTGTTTTTT.

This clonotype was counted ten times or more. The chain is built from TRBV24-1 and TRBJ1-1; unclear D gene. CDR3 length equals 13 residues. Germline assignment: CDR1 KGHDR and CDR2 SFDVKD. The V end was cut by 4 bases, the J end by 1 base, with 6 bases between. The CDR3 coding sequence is TGTGCCACCAGTGACGGACGGAACACTGAAGCTTTCTTT. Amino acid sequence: CATSDGRNTEAFF.

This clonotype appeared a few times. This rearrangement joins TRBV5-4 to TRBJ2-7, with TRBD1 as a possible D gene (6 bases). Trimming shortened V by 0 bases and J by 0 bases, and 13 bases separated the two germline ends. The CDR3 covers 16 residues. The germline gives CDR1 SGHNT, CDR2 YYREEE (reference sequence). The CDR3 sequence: CASSLDGGLSSYEQYF. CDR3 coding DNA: TGTGCCAGCAGCTTGGATGGGGGCCTGAGCTCCTACGAGCAGTACTTC.

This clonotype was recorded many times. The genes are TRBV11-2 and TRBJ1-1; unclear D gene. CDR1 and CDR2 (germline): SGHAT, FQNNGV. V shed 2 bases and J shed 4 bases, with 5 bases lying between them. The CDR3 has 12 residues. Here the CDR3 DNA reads TGTGCCAGCAGCTTAATCCGCACTGAAGCTTTCTTT. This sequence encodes CASSLIRTEAFF.

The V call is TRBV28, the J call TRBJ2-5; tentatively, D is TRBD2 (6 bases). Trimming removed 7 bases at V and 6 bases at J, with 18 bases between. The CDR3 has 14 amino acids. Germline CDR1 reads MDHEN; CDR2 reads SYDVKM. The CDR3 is CASIGGVGKQTQYF. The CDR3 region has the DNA TGTGCCAGCATCGGAGGGGTCGGGAAGCAGACCCAGTACTTC.

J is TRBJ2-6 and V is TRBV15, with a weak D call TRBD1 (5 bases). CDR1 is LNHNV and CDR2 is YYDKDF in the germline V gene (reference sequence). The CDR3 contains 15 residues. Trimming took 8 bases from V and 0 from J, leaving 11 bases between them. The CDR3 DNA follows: TGTGCCACCCGTCGACAGAGCTCTGGGGCCAACGTCCTGACTTTC. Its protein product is CATRRQSSGANVLTF.

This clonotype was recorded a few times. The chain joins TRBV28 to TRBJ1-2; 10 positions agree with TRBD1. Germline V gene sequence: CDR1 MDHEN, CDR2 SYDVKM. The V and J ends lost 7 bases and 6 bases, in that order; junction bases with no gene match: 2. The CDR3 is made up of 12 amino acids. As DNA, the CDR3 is TGTGCCAGCAACGACAGGGGGCATGGCTACACCTTC. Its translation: CASNDRGHGYTF.

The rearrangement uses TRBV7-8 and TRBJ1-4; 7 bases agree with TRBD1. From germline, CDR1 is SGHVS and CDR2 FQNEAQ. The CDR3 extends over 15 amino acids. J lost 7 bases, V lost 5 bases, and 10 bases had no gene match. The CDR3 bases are TGTGCCAGCAGCCCATCGGGGCAGGGGGGTGAAAAACTGTTTTTT. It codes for CASSPSGQGGEKLFF.